This is a list of T cell receptor beta chains from one sample in a study of identical twins. TCRdb re-analysed the 5' RACE reads in MiXCR, keeping a single row per CDR3 protein. The table lists around 670,000 distinct CDR3 sequences, roughly 6% of them singletons. Sequencing used naive T cells sorted from blood. These receptors were obtained from a man between 18 and 35 years old in good health. CDR3s include the opening cysteine and the closing phenylalanine or tryptophan. The size entry is marked missing in some rows and otherwise reads once, few, many or a size class.

TRBJ2-1 TRBV20-1 14 many CSALVRATYNEQFF
TRBJ1-4 TRBV9 15 many CASSVGVAANEKLFF
TRBJ2-1 TRBV5-1 14 many CASMRSGSPNEQFF
TRBJ2-7 TRBV18 14 NA CASSPTGLNYEQYF
TRBJ2-3 TRBV12-3/TRBV12-4 14 many CASIMGQGADTQYF
TRBJ2-5 TRBV5-6 14 many CASAPSGRRETQYF
TRBJ2-1 TRBV5-1 18 many CASSSPNRTGAKNNEQFF
TRBJ2-7 TRBV4-2 15 few CASSQDRDNSYEQYF
TRBJ2-5 TRBV12-3/TRBV12-4 12 many CASSLSAETQYF
TRBJ2-7 TRBV28 12 many CASSLGQGGQYF
TRBJ2-3 TRBV5-1 16 NA CASSLTTGARTDTQYF
TRBJ2-2 TRBV12-3/TRBV12-4 16 many CASSGLAGKRTGELFF
TRBJ2-1 TRBV12-3/TRBV12-4 15 many CASSLRGGEYNEQFF
TRBJ2-2 TRBV3-1 16 many CASSQSGSRNTGELFF
TRBJ2-3 TRBV9 20 many CASSFRWTSGKRGSTDTQYF
TRBJ2-2 TRBV20-1 16 NA CSARPMAGPFTGELFF
TRBJ2-7 TRBV7-9 17 few CASSLTGTSGIGHEQYF
TRBJ2-1 TRBV6-1 14 NA CASGMGGLYNEQFF
TRBJ2-7 TRBV19 13 many CASSAYRDTEQYF
TRBJ1-5 TRBV6-1 15 few CASSRGRAGNQPQHF
TRBJ2-4 TRBV6-5 16 NA CASSYGLAGAKNIQYF
TRBJ2-3 TRBV7-2 16 NA CASSLAGETSTDTQYF
TRBJ1-1 TRBV10-2 12 many CAAYAKGTEAFF
TRBJ2-5 TRBV20-1 16 many CSASRFGSGVQETQYF
TRBJ2-3 TRBV11-2 16 few CASSLVLDGRTDTQYF
TRBJ2-1 TRBV20-1 18 few CSAPKMHLREFAYNEQFF
TRBJ2-1 TRBV5-1 14 many CASRGTSVGNEQFF
TRBJ1-4 TRBV28 15 few CASSPYVEKGEKLFF
TRBJ1-1 TRBV7-9 14 few CASSLRADGTEAFF
TRBJ2-4 TRBV12-3/TRBV12-4 13 many CASTPPNTYIQYF
TRBJ2-7 TRBV6-2/TRBV6-3 14 NA CASSYGGSTYEQYF
TRBJ2-7 TRBV6-4 16 few CASNNPPSLAGYEQYF
TRBJ1-1 TRBV12-5 13 NA CASGSTSYTEAFF
TRBJ1-1 TRBV11-2 15 many CASSLGHSRRTEAFF
TRBJ2-3 TRBV25-1 15 NA CASSAPTPSTDTQYF
NA TRBV12-3/TRBV12-4 11 many CASSPAETQYF
TRBJ1-1 TRBV20-1 12 many CSASSPGTEAFF
TRBJ1-1 TRBV11-3 12 many CASSLDSGEAFF
TRBJ2-1 TRBV20-1 11 many CSARVVGEQFF
TRBJ2-1 TRBV4-3 19 NA CASSQEGKSGEEEYNEQFF
TRBJ2-1 TRBV24-1 15 few CATSDLRSSYNEQFF
TRBJ2-5 TRBV5-1 15 many CASSFPGSSGETQYF
TRBJ2-1 TRBV4-2 15 many CASSQNGGRNNEQFF
TRBJ2-1 TRBV29-1 14 NA CSVSGTGVYNEQFF
TRBJ1-5 TRBV4-2 16 NA CASTPRQGEANQPQHF
TRBJ2-4 TRBV5-6 18 many CASSLGTGRGFLGNIQYF
TRBJ2-2 TRBV5-5 12 many CASSPSIGELFF
TRBJ2-7 TRBV20-1 13 few CSAPTGSRDEQYF
TRBJ2-1 TRBV7-9 14 few CASSGRAGADEQFF
TRBJ1-2 TRBV7-9 15 NA CASSLAAGTDYGYTF
TRBJ2-2 TRBV20-1 16 many CSARARGQLNTGELFF
TRBJ1-2 TRBV6-2/TRBV6-3 11 many CASGGAYGYTF
TRBJ2-7 TRBV20-1 13 many CSASFETTYEQYF
TRBJ2-3 TRBV20-1 15 few CSALTSGRGTDTQYF
TRBJ1-1 TRBV3-1 13 many CASSPTGYAEAFF
TRBJ2-7 TRBV20-1 14 many CSARYSENLYEQYF
TRBJ2-7 TRBV4-3 16 many CASSQEARGLLYEQYF